This T cell receptor (beta chain) was sequenced in a study of blood T cell repertoires in COVID-19. About the study: The samples span acute and convalescent COVID-19 from the United States, Italy and Spain. Sample material is recorded as cDNA or gDNA derived from T cells, B-cell-depleted T cells, or PBMCs.

Methods used by the authors: Reference gene primers were amplified, and this amplification served to estimate nucleated cell counts. Assay: immunoSEQ multiplex PCR; the TCRdb copy retains only in-frame clones and omits some. V and J calls and clone size follow that table, whereas D and trimming were derived from the DNA. The sample comprises 130,000 to 150,000 clones, approximately 85% of which are singletons, and 8% rests with the top ten. The CDR3 spans 13 residues. The junction had 6 bases not matched to a gene; V was cut back by 10 bases and J by 6 bases. Germline values: CDR1 SNHLY, CDR2 FYNNEI.

The sequence derives from a woman aged 60-75 years with COVID-19, enrolled during active disease. The chain couples TRBV2 to TRBJ2-1; 10 nucleotides match TRBD2. Sequenced material: peripheral blood. The CDR3, as DNA: TGTGCCACCCAGCGGGGGGGCCCCAATGAGCAGTTCTTC. As protein: CATQRGGPNEQFF.